The 7 T cell receptor beta chains below all came from one sample that was sequenced in a study of T cell responses to AZD1222 COVID-19 vaccine. The data were produced by immunoSEQ multiplex PCR, yet TCRdb's version contains in-frame clones alone and is incomplete. Of 100,000 or so clones in the sample, approximately 90% were seen once. Sample: peripheral blood, taken on day 0 of AZD1222 vaccination. These TCRs come from an adult in good health.

This chain connects TRBV5-1 to TRBJ2-2, with D possibly TRBD2 on 6 matching bases. The CDR3 length is 13 residues. Trimming removed 2 bases at V and 5 bases at J, with 7 bases between. Germline CDR1 is SGHRS and CDR2 is YFSETQ. The CDR3 region is CASSFGGTGELFF. As DNA, the CDR3 is TGCGCCAGCAGCTTCGGGGGTACCGGGGAGCTGTTTTTT.

This clone was seen a single time. This chain joins TRBV7-3 and TRBJ2-3; 8 bases align to TRBD2. Germline CDR1 reads SGHTA; CDR2 reads FQGTGA. The V and J ends lost 3 bases and 1 base, in that order; junction bases with no gene match: 9. This CDR3 is built from 17 residues. The CDR3 reads CASSLFFTGGRTDTQYF. The DNA of the CDR3 is TGTGCCAGCAGCTTGTTTTTTACGGGGGGGCGCACAGATACGCAGTATTTT.

The V gene is TRBV3-1 (or the pseudogene TRBV3-2), the J gene TRBJ2-3; D ambiguous. This CDR3 is 16 amino acids long. CDR1 and CDR2 (germline): LGHDT, YNNKEL (reference sequence). V was shortened by 0 bases and J by 2 bases, with 12 bases between the two germline ends. The DNA of the CDR3 is TGTGCCAGCAGCCAAGAGGTACAACGAATCACAGATACGCAGTATTTT. This codes for CASSQEVQRITDTQYF.

The V call is TRBV5-1, the J call TRBJ1-2; tentative D call: TRBD1 (5 bases). Germline assignment: CDR1 SGHRS and CDR2 YFSETQ. V shed 5 bases and J shed 5 bases, with 22 bases lying between them. CDR3 size: 16 residues. The CDR3 loop is CASSLITGPPSYGYTF. The CDR3 DNA sequence: TGCGCCAGCAGTTTGATAACGGGGCCCCCTTCTTATGGCTACACCTTC.

This clone was detected only once. The V and J genes are TRBV4-3 and TRBJ1-4, with TRBD1 as a possible D gene (6 bases). Per germline, CDR1 LGHNA and CDR2 YSLEER. The CDR3 loop spans 14 amino acids. The V gene lost 0 bases and the J gene lost 11 bases, with 13 bases spanning the gap. CDR3 sequence: CASSQDGVGQKLFF. CDR3 nucleotide sequence: TGCGCCAGCAGCCAAGATGGGGTAGGACAGAAACTGTTTTTT.

This clone came up once. The chain has TRBV14 and TRBJ1-2; tentative D call: TRBD1 (5 bases). V was cut by 0 bases and J by 7 bases, with 9 bases left in between. CDR1 SGHDN and CDR2 FVKESK come from the germline V gene. The CDR3 consists of 13 residues. Here the CDR3 reads CASSQERRAGYTF. The DNA of the CDR3 is TGTGCCAGCAGCCAAGAGCGCAGGGCTGGCTACACCTTC. Looking up the rest from reference TRBV14 and TRBJ1-2 gives the full variable domain: EAGVTQFPSHSVIEKGQTVTLRCDPISGHDNLYWYRRVMGKEIKFLLHFVKESKQDESGMPNNRFLAERTGGTYSTLKVQPAELEDSGVYFCASSQERRAGYTFGSGTRLTVV.

This clone was seen just once. This chain joins TRBV18 and TRBJ1-4; TRBD1 is a possible D gene (5 bases). Germline CDR1 reads KGHSH; CDR2 reads LQKENI. V shed 3 bases and J shed 0 bases, with 8 bases lying between them. This CDR3 is built from 15 residues. Here the CDR3 reads CASSPTVATNEKLFF. In nucleotides, the CDR3 is TGTGCCAGCTCACCGACAGTGGCAACTAATGAAAAACTGTTTTTT.